The sequence of this T cell receptor (beta chain) was determined in a study of OX40 agonist ivuxolimab in advanced cancers. The CDR3 spans 16 residues. V gave up 2 bases and J gave up 4 bases; unmatched junction bases: 6. Germline-derived CDR1 and CDR2 are SGHTS and YDEGEE. Assay: immunoSEQ multiplex PCR; the TCRdb copy retains only in-frame clones and omits some. The sample lists about 25,000 clones; 81% were seen once. The sequencing used CD4+ or CD8+ T cells sorted from blood, collected in a trial of the OX40 agonist ivuxolimab. V usage is TRBV5-8 and J usage is TRBJ2-1; 10 positions match TRBD2. This receptor was identified in an adult with an advanced solid tumor such as melanoma, head and neck, liver or kidney cancer. In DNA form, the CDR3 reads TGTGCCAGCAGCTTCTACGGGACTAGCGCATACAATGAGCAGTTCTTC. It yields the protein CASSFYGTSAYNEQFF.